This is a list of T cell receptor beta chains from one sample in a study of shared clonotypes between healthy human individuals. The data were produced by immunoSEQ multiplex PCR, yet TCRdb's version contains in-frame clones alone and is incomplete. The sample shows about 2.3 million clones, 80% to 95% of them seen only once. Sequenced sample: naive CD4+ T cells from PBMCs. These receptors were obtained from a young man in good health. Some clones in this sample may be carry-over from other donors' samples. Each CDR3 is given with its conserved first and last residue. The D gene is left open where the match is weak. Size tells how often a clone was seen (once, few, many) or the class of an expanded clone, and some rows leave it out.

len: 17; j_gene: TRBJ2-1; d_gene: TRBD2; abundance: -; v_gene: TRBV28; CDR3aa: CASSLLAAGGRENEQFF; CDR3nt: TGTGCCAGCAGTTTATTGGCGGCGGGGGGGAGGGAAAATGAGCAGTTCTTC
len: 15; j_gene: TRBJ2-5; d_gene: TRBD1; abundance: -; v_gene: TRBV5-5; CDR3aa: CASSWTGGMGETQYF; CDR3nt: TGTGCCAGCAGCTGGACAGGGGGCATGGGAGAGACCCAGTACTTC
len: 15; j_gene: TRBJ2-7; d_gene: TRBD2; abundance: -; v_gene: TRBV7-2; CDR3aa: CASSFLTSGSTKQYF; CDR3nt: TGTGCCAGCAGCTTTTTGACTAGCGGGAGCACGAAGCAGTACTTC
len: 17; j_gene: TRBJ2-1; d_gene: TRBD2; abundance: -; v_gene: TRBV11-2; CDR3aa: CASSFTRIASGRGEQFF; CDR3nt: TGTGCCAGCAGCTTCACCCGAATCGCTAGCGGGAGGGGTGAGCAGTTCTTC
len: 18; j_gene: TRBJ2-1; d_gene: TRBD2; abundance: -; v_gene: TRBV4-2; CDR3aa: CASSQAWGGSGSYNEQFF; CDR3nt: TGTGCCAGCAGCCAAGCTTGGGGGGGGTCCGGCTCCTACAATGAGCAGTTCTTC
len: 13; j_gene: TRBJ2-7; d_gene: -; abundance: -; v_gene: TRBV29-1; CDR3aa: CSVEGRQPYEQYF; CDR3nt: TGCAGCGTTGAAGGACGGCAACCCTACGAGCAGTACTTC
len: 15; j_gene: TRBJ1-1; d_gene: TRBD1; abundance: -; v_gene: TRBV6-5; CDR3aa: CASDQRGGRNTEAFF; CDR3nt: TGTGCCAGCGACCAAAGAGGGGGCCGGAACACTGAAGCTTTCTTT
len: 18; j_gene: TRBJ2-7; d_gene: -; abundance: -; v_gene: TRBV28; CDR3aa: CASSYFAGASGVAYEQYF; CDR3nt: TGTGCCAGCAGTTATTTCGCCGGAGCGTCGGGGGTGGCCTACGAGCAGTACTTC
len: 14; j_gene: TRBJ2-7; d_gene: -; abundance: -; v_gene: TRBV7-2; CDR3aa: CASSADYSSYEQYF; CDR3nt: TGTGCCAGCAGCGCGGACTATAGCTCCTACGAGCAGTACTTC
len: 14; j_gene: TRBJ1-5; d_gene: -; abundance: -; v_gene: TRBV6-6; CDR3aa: CASSYEGTDQPQHF; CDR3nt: TGTGCCAGCAGTTACGAAGGCACCGATCAGCCCCAGCATTTT
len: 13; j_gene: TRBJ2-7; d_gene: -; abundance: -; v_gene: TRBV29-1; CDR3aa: CSVRTLSGYEQYF; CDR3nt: TGCAGCGTTCGGACACTGAGCGGGTACGAGCAGTACTTC
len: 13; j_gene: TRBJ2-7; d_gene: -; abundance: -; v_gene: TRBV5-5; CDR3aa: CASTLQGNYEQYF; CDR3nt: TGTGCCAGCACCCTCCAGGGGAACTACGAGCAGTACTTC
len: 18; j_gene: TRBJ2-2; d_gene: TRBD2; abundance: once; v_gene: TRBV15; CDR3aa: CATSREFLAGVDAGELFF; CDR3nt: TGTGCCACCAGCAGAGAATTTCTAGCGGGAGTCGATGCCGGGGAGCTGTTTTTT
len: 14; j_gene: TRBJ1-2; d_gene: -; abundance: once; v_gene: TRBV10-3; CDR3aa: CAISESPPYYGYTF; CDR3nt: TGTGCCATCAGTGAGTCGCCCCCCTATTATGGCTACACCTTC
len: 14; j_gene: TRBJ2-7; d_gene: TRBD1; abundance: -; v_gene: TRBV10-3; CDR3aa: CAINAGQGAYEQYF; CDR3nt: TGTGCCATCAATGCCGGACAGGGGGCCTACGAGCAGTACTTC
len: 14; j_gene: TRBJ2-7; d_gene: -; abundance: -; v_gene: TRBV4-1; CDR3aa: CASSQEVRSDEQYF; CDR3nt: TGCGCCAGCAGCCAAGAGGTTCGGAGTGACGAGCAGTACTTC
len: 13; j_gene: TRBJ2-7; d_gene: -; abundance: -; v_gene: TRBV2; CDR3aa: CASSEVGGGEQYF; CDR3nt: TGTGCCAGCAGTGAAGTGGGAGGGGGCGAGCAGTACTTC
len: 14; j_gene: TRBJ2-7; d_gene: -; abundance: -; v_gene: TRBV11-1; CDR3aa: CASSHRSGDYEQYF; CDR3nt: TGTGCCAGCAGCCACCGATCGGGAGACTACGAGCAGTACTTC
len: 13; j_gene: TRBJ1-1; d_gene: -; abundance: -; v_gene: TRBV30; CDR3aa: CAWSLGDQTEAFF; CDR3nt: TGTGCCTGGAGCCTTGGGGATCAGACTGAAGCTTTCTTT
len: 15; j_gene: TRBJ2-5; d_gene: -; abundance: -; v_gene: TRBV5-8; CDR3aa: CASSPGRGAEETQYF; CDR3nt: TGTGCCAGCAGCCCTGGCCGGGGGGCGGAAGAGACCCAGTACTTC